The 10 T cell receptor beta chains reported below all come from one sample, sequenced in a study of blood T cell repertoires in COVID-19. Method: immunoSEQ multiplex PCR; TCRdb's copy keeps in-frame clones and lacks some. Altogether fewer than 250,000 clones are present, 65% to 80% being singletons, with the ten largest covering roughly 17%. Sequenced input: PBMCs or T cells enriched from blood (not recorded which). The source of these receptors is a woman aged 50 to 65 with acute COVID-19.

J is TRBJ2-3 and V is TRBV5-6; TRBD2 matches 8 bases. This CDR3 is 15 amino acids long. The V gene end was trimmed by 3 bases and the J gene end by 2 bases; junction bases not matched to a gene: 5. Germline CDR1 SGHDT, CDR2 YYEEEE. The CDR3 sequence: CASSSPGGTTDTQYF. DNA for the CDR3: TGTGCCAGCAGCTCCCCGGGGGGGACCACAGATACGCAGTATTTT.

This clone was recorded a few times. The V call is TRBV28, the J call TRBJ2-2; no reliable D call. V shed 3 bases and J shed 4 bases, with 12 bases lying between them. The germline gives CDR1 MDHEN, CDR2 SYDVKM. The CDR3 spans 15 residues. DNA for the CDR3: TGTGCCAGCAGTTTTTTAGGAGTCGGCACCGGGGAGCTGTTTTTT. The encoded protein is CASSFLGVGTGELFF.

The V gene is TRBV9, the J gene TRBJ1-1, with unresolved D. The germline V gene has CDR1 SGDLS and CDR2 YYNGEE. The CDR3 has 14 residues. The germline V and J ends were trimmed by 4 bases and 5 bases, with 15 bases remaining between them. CDR3 protein: CASSSAGGLTEAFF. In nucleotides, the CDR3 is TGTGCCAGCAGCTCAGCGGGCGGACTAACTGAAGCTTTCTTT.

The V call is TRBV7-2, the J call TRBJ1-1; 10 bases are shared with TRBD1. Germline V gene lookup returns CDR1 SGHTA and CDR2 FQGNSA. The CDR3 extends over 15 amino acids. After removal of 3 bases from V and 10 bases from J, the junction contained 11 bases not matched to a gene. The CDR3 nucleotides read TGTGCCAGCAGCTTGCAGACAGGGGGCGCGGGGGCAGCTTTCTTT. Translating it yields CASSLQTGGAGAAFF.

The V gene is TRBV5-1, the J gene TRBJ1-2; 8 nucleotides line up with TRBD1. Per the germline V gene, CDR1 is SGHRS and CDR2 is YFSETQ. CDR3 length: 12 amino acids. V lost 5 bases and J lost 8; bases outside the gene matches: 5. Written as DNA, the CDR3 is TGCGCCAGCAGACAACAGGGGGGCGGCTACACCTTC. As protein: CASRQQGGGYTF.

This chain uses TRBV6-5 with TRBJ2-1; D unresolved. Germline V gives CDR1 MNHEY, CDR2 SVGAGI. Trimming shortened V by 6 bases and J by 0 bases, and 9 bases separated the two germline ends. This CDR3 is 14 amino acids long. The CDR3 sequence is CASSKRRSYNEQFF. In DNA, the CDR3 is TGTGCCAGCAGCAAGCGTCGCTCCTACAATGAGCAGTTCTTC.

The count of this clone is one. CDR3 DNA sequence: TGTGCCAGCAGTTTATTCACAGGGGAGACTGAAGCTTTCTTT. Translating gives CASSLFTGETEAFF. The chain couples TRBV28 to TRBJ1-1, with TRBD1 identical over 7 bases. The CDR3 is 14 amino acids. V shed 1 base and J 5 bases; nucleotides not matched to a gene: 4. Germline CDR1 is MDHEN and CDR2 is SYDVKM. Using reference TRBV28 and TRBJ1-1 for the parts outside the CDR3, the full variable domain is DVKVTQSSRYLVKRTGEKVFLECVQDMDHENMFWYRQDPGLGLRLIYFSYDVKMKEKGDIPEGYSVSREKKERFSLILESASTNQTSMYLCASSLFTGETEAFFGQGTRLTVV.

About this clone itself: A junction boundary mismatches the germline segment, possibly from a read error. This chain joins TRBV5-6 and TRBJ1-2; 7 bases are shared with TRBD1. The length of the CDR3 is 14 residues. Germline CDR1 is SGHDT and CDR2 is YYEEEE. This chain's CDR3 is CAGSKGQRFYGYTF. In nucleotides, the CDR3 is TGTGCCGGCAGTAAGGGACAGCGTTTCTATGGCTACACCTTC.

The V gene is TRBV25-1, the J gene TRBJ2-2, with 9 nucleotides matching TRBD1. Germline V gives CDR1 MGHDK, CDR2 SYGVNS. J lost 5 bases, V lost 7 bases, and 5 bases had no gene match. There are 14 residues in the CDR3. This CDR3 reads CASTHRGRTGELFF. In DNA, the CDR3 is TGTGCCAGCACTCACAGGGGGCGAACCGGGGAGCTGTTTTTT.

The sample holds one count of this clone. The V and J genes are TRBV28 and TRBJ2-3; 8 bases are shared with TRBD2. This CDR3 is 15 amino acids long. The V segment lost 6 bases and the J segment 4 bases; nucleotides outside the gene matches: 9. CDR1 and CDR2 from the germline V gene are MDHEN and SYDVKM. This CDR3 reads CASSPEVSGADTQYF. CDR3 in DNA: TGTGCCAGCAGCCCTGAGGTTAGCGGGGCAGATACGCAGTATTTT. Using reference TRBV28 and TRBJ2-3 for the parts outside the CDR3, the full variable domain is DVKVTQSSRYLVKRTGEKVFLECVQDMDHENMFWYRQDPGLGLRLIYFSYDVKMKEKGDIPEGYSVSREKKERFSLILESASTNQTSMYLCASSPEVSGADTQYFGPGTRLTVL.